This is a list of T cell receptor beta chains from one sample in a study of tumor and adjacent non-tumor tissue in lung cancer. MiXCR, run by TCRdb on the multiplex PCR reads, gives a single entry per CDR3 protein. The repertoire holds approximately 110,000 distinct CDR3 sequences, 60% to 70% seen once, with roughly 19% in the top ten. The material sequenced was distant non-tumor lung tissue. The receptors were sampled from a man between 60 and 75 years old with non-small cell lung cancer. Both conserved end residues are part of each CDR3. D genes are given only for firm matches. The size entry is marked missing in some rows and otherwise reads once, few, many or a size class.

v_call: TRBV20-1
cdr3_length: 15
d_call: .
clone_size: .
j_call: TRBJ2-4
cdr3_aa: CSARTEGRAKNIQYF
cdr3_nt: TGCAGTGCTAGAACCGAGGGTCGAGCCAAAAACATTCAGTACTTC

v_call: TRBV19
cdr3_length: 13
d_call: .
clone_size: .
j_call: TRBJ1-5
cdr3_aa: CASSDTSNQPQHF
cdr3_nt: TGTGCCAGTAGTGACACTAGCAATCAGCCCCAGCATTTT

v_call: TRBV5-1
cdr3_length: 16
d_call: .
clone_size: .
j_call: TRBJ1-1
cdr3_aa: CGSSGGRVNLNTEAFF
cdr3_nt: TGTGGCAGCAGCGGAGGAAGGGTAAATTTGAACACTGAAGCTTTCTTT

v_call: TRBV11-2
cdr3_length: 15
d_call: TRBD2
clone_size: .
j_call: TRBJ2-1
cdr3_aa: CDSSSRTRGYNEQIF
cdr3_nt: TGTGACAGCAGCTCGCGGACTAGAGGCTACAATGAGCAGATCTTC

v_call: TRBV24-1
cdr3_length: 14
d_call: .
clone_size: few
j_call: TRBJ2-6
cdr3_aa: CATSTKSGANVLTF
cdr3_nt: TGTGCCACCAGTACCAAGTCTGGGGCCAACGTCCTGACTTTC

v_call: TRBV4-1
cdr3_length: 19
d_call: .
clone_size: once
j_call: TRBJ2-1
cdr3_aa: CATSPVPPLGGITYNEQFF
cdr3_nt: TGCGCCACCAGCCCAGTCCCTCCTCTGGGCGGTATAACCTACAATGAGCAGTTCTTC

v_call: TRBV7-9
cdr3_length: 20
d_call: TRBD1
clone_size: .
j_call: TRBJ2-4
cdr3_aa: CASSSRGTGARPLTKNIQYF
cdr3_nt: TGTGCCAGCAGCTCCCGGGGGACAGGAGCCAGGCCCTTAACCAAAAACATTCAGTACTTC

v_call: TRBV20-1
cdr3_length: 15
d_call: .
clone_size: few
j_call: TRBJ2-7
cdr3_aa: CSIKSAGTLFYEQYF
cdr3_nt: TGCAGTATAAAATCCGCCGGGACACTTTTCTACGAGCAGTACTTC

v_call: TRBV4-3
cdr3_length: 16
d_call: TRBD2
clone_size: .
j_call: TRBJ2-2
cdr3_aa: CASSQDGTINTEELFF
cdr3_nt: TGCGCCAGCAGCCAAGACGGGACTATTAACACCGAGGAGCTGTTTTTT

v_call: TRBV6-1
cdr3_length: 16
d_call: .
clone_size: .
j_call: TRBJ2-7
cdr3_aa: CAGSAYLGGLRDEQYF
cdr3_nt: TGTGCCGGCAGTGCCTACCTTGGCGGCCTTCGGGACGAGCAGTACTTC

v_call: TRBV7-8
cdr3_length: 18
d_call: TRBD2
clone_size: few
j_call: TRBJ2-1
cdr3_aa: CASSSLGTVAGGLAEQFF
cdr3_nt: TGTGCCAGCAGCTCCTTGGGAACAGTTGCGGGAGGGTTGGCTGAGCAGTTCTTC

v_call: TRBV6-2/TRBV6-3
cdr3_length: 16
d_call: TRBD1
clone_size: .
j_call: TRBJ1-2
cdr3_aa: CASSLIRDRRSYGYTF
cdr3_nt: TGTGCCAGCAGCCTGATACGGGACAGAAGATCCTATGGCTACACCTTC

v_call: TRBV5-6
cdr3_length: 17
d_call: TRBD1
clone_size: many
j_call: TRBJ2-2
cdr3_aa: CASSSYRGNFNTGELFF
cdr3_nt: TGTGCCAGCAGCTCATACAGGGGGAACTTCAACACCGGGGAGCTGTTTTTT

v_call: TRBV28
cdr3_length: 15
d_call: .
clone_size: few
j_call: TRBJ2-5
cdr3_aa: CASPRGGAHRETQYF
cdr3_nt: TGTGCCAGCCCTCGTGGCGGGGCCCACCGGGAGACCCAGTACTTC

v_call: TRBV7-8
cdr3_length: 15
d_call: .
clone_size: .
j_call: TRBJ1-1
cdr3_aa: CASSLLQAPKTEAFF
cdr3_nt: TGTGCCAGCAGCCTCCTACAGGCTCCGAAGACTGAAGCTTTCTTT

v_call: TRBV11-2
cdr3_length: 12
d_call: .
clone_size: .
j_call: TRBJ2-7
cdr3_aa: CSSSFGGSEQYF
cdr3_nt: TGTTCCAGCAGCTTCGGGGGAAGCGAGCAGTACTTC

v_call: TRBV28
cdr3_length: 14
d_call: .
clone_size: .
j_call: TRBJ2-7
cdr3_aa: CATLGSGSTYEQYF
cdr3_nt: TGTGCCACTCTTGGGAGCGGGTCGACCTACGAGCAGTACTTC

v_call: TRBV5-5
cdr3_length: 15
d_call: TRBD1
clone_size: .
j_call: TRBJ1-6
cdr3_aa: CVSSSGQSYNSPLHF
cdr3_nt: TGTGTCAGCAGTTCGGGACAGAGCTATAATTCACCCCTTCACTTT

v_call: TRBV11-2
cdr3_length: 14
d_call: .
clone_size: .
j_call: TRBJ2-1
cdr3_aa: CASSLIPGLGEQFF
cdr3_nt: TGTGCCAGCAGCTTAATCCCGGGCCTGGGCGAGCAGTTCTTC

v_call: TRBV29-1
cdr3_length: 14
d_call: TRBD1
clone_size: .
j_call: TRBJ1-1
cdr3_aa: CSAGQGASFTGAFF
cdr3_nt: TGCAGCGCTGGGCAGGGGGCATCTTTTACTGGAGCGTTCTTT

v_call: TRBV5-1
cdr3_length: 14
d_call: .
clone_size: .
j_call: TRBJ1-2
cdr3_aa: CASSPQNSNYGYTF
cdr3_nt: TGCGCCAGCAGCCCACAGAATTCTAACTATGGCTACACCTTC

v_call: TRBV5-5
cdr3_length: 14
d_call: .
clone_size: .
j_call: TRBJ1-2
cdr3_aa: CASSLTAGVYGYTF
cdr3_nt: TGTGCTAGCAGCTTGACCGCAGGGGTATATGGCTACACCTTC

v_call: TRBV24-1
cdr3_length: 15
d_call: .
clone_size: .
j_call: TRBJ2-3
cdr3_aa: CTTSDLTRDTDTQYF
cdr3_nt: TGTACCACCAGTGACCTCACAAGAGACACAGATACGCAGTATTTT

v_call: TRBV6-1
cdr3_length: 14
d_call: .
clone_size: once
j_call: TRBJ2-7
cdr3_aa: CAGSDPLMRYEQYF
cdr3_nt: TGTGCCGGCAGTGATCCCCTGATGCGCTACGAGCAGTATTTC

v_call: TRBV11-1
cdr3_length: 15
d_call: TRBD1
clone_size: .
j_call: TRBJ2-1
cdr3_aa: CASSLNRGYYNEQFF
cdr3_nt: TGTGCCAGCAGCTTAAACAGGGGCTACTACAATGAGCAGTTCTTC

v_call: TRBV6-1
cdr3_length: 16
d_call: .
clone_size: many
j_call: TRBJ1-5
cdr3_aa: CASSTTRTYSNQPQHF
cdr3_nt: TGTGCCAGCAGTACTACACGAACCTATAGCAATCAGCCCCAGCATTTT

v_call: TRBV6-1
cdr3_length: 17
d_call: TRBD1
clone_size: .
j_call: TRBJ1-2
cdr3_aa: CANSEKIAGGAVYGHTF
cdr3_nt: TGTGCCAACAGTGAAAAGATAGCAGGGGGGGCTGTCTATGGCCACACCTTC

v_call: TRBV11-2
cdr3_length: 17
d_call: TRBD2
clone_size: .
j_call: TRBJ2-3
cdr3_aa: CAGSLGRRELGTDTQYF
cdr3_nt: TGTGCCGGCAGCTTAGGGAGGCGGGAGTTGGGCACAGATACACAGTATTTT

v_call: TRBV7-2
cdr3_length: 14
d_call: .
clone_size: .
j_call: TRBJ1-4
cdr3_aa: CASSSDTSGKKLFF
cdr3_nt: TGTGCCAGCAGCTCGGACACATCAGGAAAAAAACTGTTTTTT

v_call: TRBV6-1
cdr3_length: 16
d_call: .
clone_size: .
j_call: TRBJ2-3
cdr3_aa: CSSSEAAGISTGTQYF
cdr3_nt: TGTTCCAGCAGTGAAGCGGCCGGGATTAGCACAGGTACGCAGTATTTT

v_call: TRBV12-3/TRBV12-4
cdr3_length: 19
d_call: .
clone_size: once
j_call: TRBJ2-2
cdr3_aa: CASTTLREYGGENTGGLFF
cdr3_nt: TGTGCCAGCACTACCCTCCGAGAGTACGGGGGTGAGAACACCGGGGGGCTGTTTTTT

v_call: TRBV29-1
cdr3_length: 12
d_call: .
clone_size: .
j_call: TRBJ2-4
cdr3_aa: CRVETQDHIQYF
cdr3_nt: TGCCGCGTTGAAACGCAGGACCACATTCAGTACTTC

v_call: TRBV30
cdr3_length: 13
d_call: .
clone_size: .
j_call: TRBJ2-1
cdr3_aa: CAWKIAADSEQFF
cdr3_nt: TGTGCCTGGAAGATAGCGGCCGACAGTGAGCAGTTCTTC

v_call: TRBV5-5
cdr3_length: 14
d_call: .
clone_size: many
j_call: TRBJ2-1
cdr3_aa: CASSRRNTFDEQFF
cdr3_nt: TGTGCCAGCAGCCGGAGAAATACATTTGATGAGCAGTTCTTC

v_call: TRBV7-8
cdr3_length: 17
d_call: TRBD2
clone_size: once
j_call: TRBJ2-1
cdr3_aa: CASSPAGLAGVHNERFF
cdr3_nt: TGTGCCAGCAGCCCCGCGGGCCTAGCGGGGGTACACAATGAGCGGTTCTTC

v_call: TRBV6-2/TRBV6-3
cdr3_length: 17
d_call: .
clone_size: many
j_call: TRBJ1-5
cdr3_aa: CASSPGSGTYSNQPQHF
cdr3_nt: TGTGCCAGCAGCCCCGGGTCAGGAACATATAGCAATCAGCCCCAGCATTTT

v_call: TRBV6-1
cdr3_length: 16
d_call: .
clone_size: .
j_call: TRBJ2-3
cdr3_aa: CASKSGVVFFTDTQYF
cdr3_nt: TGTGCCAGCAAATCAGGGGTAGTATTCTTCACAGATACGCAGTATTTT

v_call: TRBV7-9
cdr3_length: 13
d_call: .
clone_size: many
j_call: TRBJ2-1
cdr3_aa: CASSLTGGNEQFF
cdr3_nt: TGTGCCAGCAGCTTAACCGGAGGCAATGAGCAGTTCTTC

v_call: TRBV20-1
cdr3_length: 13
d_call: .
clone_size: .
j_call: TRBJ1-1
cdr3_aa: CSARVEAGTEAFF
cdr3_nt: TGCAGTGCTAGGGTGGAGGCGGGTACTGAAGCTTTCTTT

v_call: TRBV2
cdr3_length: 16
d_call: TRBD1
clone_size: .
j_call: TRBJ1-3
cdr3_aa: CASRLDRGPSENTIYF
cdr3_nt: TGTGCCAGCAGACTTGACAGGGGCCCCTCTGAAAACACCATATATTTT

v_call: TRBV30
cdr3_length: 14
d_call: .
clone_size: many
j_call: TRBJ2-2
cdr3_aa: CAWRAGPSTGELFF
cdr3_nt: TGTGCCTGGCGGGCGGGACCCTCCACCGGGGAGCTGTTTTTT

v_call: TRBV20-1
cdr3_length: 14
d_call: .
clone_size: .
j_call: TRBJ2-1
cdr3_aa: CSAGASRDFHEQFF
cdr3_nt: TGCAGTGCTGGAGCCTCCCGGGACTTCCATGAGCAGTTCTTC

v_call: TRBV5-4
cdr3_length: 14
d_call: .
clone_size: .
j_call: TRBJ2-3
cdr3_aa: CASSFWNRTDTQYF
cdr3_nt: TGTGCCAGCAGCTTCTGGAACCGCACAGATACGCAGTATTTT

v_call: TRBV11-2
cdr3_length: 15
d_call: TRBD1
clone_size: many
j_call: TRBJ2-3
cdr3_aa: CASSTRTGLTDTQYF
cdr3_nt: TGTGCCAGCAGCACGCGGACAGGACTCACAGATACGCAGTATTTT

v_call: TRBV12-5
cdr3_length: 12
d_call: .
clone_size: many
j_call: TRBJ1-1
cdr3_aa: CASGLENTEAFF
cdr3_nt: TGTGCTAGTGGTTTGGAAAACACTGAAGCTTTCTTT

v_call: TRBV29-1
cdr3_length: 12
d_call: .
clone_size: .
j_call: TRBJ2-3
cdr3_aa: CSHRAGTDTQYF
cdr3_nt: TGTAGCCACAGGGCGGGCACAGATACGCAGTATTTT

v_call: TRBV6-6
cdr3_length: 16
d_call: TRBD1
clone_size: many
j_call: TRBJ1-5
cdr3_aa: CASSYMGTGGNQPQHF
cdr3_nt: TGTGCCAGCAGTTACATGGGGACAGGGGGAAATCAGCCCCAGCATTTT

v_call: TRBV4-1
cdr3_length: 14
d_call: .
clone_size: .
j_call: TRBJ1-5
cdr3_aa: CASSQGVSNQPQHF
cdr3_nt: TGCGCCAGCAGCCAAGGTGTGAGTAATCAGCCCCAGCATTTT

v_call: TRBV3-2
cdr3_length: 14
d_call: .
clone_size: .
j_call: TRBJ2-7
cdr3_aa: CAGSQVWLSYEQYF
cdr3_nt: TGTGCCGGCAGCCAAGTCTGGCTCAGCTACGAGCAGTACTTC